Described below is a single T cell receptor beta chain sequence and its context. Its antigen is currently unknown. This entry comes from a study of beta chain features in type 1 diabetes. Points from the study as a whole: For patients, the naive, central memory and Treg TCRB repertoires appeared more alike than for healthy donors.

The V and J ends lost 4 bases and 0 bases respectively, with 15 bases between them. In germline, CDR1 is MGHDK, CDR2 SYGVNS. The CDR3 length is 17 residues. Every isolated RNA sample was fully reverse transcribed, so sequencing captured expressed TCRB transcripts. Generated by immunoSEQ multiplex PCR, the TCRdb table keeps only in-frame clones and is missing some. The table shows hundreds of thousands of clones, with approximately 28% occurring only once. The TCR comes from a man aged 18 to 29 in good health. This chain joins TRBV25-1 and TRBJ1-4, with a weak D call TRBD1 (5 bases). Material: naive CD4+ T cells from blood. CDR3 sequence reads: CASSGGFRRATNEKLFF. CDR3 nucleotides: TGTGCCAGCAGTGGGGGGTTTAGAAGGGCAACTAATGAAAAACTGTTTTTT.